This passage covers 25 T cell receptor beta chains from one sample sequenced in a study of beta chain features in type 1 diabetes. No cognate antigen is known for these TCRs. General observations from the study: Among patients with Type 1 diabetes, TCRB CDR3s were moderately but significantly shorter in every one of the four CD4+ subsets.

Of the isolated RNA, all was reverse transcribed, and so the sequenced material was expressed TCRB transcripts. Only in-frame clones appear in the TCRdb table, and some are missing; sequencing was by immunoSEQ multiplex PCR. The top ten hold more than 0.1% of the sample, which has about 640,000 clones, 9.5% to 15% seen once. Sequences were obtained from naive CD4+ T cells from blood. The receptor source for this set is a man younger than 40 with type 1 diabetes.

The CDR3 sequence is CASSEREDRSSYEQYF. The DNA of the CDR3 is TGTGCCAGCAGTGAAAGAGAAGACAGGAGCTCCTACGAGCAGTACTTC. The rearrangement links TRBV6-1 to TRBJ2-7; possibly TRBD1 for D (6 bases). Germline values: CDR1 MNHNS, CDR2 SASEGT. Trimming left V 2 bases short and J 0 bases short, with 14 bases between. The CDR3 is made up of 16 amino acids.

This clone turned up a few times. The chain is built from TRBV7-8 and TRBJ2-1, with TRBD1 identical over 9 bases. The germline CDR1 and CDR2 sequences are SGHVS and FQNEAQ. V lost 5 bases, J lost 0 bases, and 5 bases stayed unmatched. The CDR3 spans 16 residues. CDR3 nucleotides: TGTGCCAGCAGCACGACAGGGGGAAACTCCTACAATGAGCAGTTCTTC. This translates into CASSTTGGNSYNEQFF.

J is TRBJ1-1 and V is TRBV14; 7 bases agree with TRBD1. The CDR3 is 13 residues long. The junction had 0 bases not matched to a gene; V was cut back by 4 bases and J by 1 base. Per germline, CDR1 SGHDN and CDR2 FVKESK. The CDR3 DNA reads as TGTGCCAGCAGCCGGGACAGGAACACTGAAGCTTTCTTT. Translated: CASSRDRNTEAFF.

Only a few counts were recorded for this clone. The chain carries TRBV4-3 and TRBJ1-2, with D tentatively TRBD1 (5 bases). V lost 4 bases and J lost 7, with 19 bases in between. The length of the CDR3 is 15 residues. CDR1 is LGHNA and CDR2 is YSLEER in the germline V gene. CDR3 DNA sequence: TGCGCCAGCAGCCCAAGTACAGGCATTTCGGGTGGCTACACCTTC. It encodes CASSPSTGISGGYTF.

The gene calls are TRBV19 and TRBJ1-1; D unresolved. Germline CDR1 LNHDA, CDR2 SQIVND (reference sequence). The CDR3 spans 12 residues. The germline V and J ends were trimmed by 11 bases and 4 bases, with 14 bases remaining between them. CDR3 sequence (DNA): TGTGCCTTCCTCCACGGATTCACTGAAGCTTTCTTT. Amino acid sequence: CAFLHGFTEAFF.

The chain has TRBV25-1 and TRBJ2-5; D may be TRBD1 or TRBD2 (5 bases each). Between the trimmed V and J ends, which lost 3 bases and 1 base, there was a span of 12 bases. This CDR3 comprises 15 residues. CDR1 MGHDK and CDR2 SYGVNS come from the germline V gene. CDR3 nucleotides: TGTGCCAGCAGTGAGGGGTTGGGGACCCAAGAGACCCAGTACTTC. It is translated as CASSEGLGTQETQYF.

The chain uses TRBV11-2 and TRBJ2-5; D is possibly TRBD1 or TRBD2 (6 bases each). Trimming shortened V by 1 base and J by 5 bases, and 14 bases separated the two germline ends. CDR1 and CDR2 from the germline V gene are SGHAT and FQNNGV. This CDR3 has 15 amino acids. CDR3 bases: TGTGCCAGCAGCTTAGGATGGAGGGGGAAGGAGACCCAGTACTTC. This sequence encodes CASSLGWRGKETQYF.

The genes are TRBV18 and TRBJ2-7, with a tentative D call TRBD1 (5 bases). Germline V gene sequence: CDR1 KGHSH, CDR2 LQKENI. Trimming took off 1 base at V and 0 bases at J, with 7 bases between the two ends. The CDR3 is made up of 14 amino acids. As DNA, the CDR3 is TGTGCCAGCTCACCACAACAGGACTCCTACGAGCAGTACTTC. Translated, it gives CASSPQQDSYEQYF. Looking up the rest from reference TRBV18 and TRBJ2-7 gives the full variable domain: NAGVMQNPRHLVRRRGQEARLRCSPMKGHSHVYWYRQLPEEGLKFMVYLQKENIIDESGMPKERFSAEFPKEGPSILRIQQVVRGDSAAYFCASSPQQDSYEQYFGPGTRLTVT.

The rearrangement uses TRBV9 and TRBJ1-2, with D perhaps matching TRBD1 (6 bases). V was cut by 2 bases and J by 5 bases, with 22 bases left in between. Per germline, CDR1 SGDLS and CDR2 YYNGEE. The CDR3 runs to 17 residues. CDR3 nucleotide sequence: TGTGCCAGCAGCGTTCCACCCGTGGGGGTAGGGGGGTATGGCTACACCTTC. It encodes CASSVPPVGVGGYGYTF.

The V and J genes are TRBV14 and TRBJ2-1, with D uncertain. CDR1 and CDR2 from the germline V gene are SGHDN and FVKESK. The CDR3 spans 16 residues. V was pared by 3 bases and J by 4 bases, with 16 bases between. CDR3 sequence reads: CASSQILRTDYNEQFF. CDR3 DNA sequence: TGTGCCAGCAGCCAGATTTTAAGGACGGATTACAATGAGCAGTTCTTC.

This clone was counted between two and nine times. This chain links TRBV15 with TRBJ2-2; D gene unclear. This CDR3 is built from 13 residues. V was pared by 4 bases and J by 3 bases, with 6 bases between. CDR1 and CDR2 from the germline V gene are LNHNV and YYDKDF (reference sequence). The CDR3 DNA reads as TGTGCCACCAGCAAACCGGACACCGGGGAGCTGTTTTTT. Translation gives CATSKPDTGELFF. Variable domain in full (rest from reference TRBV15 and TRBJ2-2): DAMVIQNPRYQVTQFGKPVTLSCSQTLNHNVMYWYQQKSSQAPKLLFHYYDKDFNNEADTPDNFQSRRPNTSFCFLDIRSPGLGDTAMYLCATSKPDTGELFFGEGSRLTVL.

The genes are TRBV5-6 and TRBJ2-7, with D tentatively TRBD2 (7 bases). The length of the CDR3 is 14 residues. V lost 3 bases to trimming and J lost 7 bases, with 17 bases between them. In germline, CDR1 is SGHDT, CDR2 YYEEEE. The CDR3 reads CASSSRGAAPEQYF. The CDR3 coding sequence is TGTGCCAGCAGCTCCCGGGGGGCAGCGCCGGAGCAGTACTTC.

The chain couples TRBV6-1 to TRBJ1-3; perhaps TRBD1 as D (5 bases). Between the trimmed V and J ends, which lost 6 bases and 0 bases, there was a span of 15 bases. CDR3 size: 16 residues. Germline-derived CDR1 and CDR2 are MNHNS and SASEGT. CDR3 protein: CASSERGVSSGNTIYF. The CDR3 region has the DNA TGTGCCAGCAGCGAACGGGGGGTTAGCTCTGGAAACACCATATATTTT.

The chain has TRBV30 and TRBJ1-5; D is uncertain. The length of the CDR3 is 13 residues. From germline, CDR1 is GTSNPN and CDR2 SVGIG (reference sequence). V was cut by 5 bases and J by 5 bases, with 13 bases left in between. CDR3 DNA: TGTGCCTGGTCTCCCGACGCCGATCAGCCCCAGCATTTT. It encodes CAWSPDADQPQHF. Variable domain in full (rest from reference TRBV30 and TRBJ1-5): SQTIHQWPATLVQPVGSPLSLECTVEGTSNPNLYWYRQAAGRGLQLLFYSVGIGQISSEVPQNLSASRPQDRQFILSSKKLLLSDSGFYLCAWSPDADQPQHFGDGTRLSIL.

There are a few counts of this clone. This CDR3 is CASSAGTHYEQYF. As DNA, the CDR3 is TGTGCCAGCAGCGCCGGGACACACTACGAGCAGTACTTC. The chain carries TRBV5-4 and TRBJ2-7; weak D call: TRBD1 (6 bases). The CDR3 totals 13 residues. Per germline, CDR1 SGHNT and CDR2 YYREEE (reference sequence). The V end lost 4 bases, the J end lost 3 bases, and 11 bases lay between the germline ends.

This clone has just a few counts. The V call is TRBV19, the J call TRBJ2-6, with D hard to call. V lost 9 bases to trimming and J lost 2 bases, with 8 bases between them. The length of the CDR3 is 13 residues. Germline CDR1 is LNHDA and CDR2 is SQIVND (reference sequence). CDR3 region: CASGRAGANVLTF. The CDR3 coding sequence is TGTGCCAGCGGCAGAGCTGGGGCCAACGTCCTGACTTTC.

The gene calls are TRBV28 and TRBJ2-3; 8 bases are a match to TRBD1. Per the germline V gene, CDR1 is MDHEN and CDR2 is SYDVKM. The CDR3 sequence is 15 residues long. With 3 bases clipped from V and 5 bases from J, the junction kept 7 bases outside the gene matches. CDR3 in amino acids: CASSFPGGKIDTQYF. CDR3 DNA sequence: TGTGCCAGCAGTTTCCCAGGGGGCAAAATAGATACGCAGTATTTT.

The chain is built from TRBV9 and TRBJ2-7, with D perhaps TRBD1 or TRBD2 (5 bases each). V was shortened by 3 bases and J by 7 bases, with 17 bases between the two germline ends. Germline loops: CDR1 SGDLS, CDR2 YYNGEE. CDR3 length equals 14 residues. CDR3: CASSADPGTVEQYF. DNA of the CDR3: TGTGCCAGCAGCGCAGACCCCGGGACGGTAGAGCAGTACTTC.

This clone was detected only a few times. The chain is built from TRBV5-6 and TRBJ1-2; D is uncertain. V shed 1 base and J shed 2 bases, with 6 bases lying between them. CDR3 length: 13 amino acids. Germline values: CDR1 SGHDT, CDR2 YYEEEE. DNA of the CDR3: TGTGCCAGCAGCTTGTGGACCAACTATGGCTACACCTTC. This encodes CASSLWTNYGYTF.

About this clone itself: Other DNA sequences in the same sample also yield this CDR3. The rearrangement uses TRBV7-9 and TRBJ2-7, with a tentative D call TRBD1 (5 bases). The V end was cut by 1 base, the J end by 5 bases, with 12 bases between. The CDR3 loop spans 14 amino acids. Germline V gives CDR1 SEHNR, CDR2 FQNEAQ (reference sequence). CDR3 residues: CASSLGQGVHEQYF. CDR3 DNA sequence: TGTGCCAGCAGCTTAGGGCAGGGTGTGCACGAGCAGTACTTC.

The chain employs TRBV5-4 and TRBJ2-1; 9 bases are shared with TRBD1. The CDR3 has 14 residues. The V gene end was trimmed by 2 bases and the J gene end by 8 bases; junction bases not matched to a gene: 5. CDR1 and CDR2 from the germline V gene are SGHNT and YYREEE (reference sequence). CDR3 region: CASSLQGARDEQFF. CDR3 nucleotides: TGTGCCAGCAGCTTACAGGGGGCAAGAGATGAGCAGTTCTTC.

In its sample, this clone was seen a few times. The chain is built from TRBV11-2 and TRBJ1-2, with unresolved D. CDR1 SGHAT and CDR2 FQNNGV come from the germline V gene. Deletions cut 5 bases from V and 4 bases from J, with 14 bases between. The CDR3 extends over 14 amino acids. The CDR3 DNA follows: TGTGCCAGCAGCACTCGTTGGGCAGGCTATGGCTACACCTTC. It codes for CASSTRWAGYGYTF.

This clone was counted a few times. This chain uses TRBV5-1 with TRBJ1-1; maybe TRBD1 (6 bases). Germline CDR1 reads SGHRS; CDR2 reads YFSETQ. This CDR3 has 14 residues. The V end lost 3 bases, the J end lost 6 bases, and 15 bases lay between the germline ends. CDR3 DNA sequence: TGCGCCAGCAGCTCGGAACCAGGGGCCGCTGAAGCTTTCTTT. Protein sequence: CASSSEPGAAEAFF.

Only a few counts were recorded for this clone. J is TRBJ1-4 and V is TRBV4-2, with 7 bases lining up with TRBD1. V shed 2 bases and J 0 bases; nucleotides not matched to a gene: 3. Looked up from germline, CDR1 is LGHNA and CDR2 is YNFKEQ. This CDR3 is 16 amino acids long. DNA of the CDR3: TGTGCCAGCAGCCAACTCAGGGGGTCAACTAATGAAAAACTGTTTTTT. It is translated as CASSQLRGSTNEKLFF.

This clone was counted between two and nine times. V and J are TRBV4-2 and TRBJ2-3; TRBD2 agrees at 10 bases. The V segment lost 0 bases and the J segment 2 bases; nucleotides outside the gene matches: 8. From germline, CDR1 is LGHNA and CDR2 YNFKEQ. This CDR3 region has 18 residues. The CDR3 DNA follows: TGTGCCAGCAGCCAAGAACCTAGCGGGGGCCCAGACACAGATACGCAGTATTTT. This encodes CASSQEPSGGPDTDTQYF.